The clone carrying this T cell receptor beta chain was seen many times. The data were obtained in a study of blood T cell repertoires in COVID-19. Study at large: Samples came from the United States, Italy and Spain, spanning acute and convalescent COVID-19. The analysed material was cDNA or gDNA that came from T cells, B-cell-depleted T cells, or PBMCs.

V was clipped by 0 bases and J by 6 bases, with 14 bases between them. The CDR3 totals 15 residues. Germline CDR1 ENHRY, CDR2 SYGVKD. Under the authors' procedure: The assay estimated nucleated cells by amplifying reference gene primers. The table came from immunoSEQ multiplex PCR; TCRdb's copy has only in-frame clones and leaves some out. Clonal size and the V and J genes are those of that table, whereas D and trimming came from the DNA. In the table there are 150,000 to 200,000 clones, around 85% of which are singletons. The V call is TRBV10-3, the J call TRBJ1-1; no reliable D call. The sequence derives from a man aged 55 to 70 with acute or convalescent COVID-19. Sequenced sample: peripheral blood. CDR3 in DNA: TGTGCCATCAGTGAGTCGGGGAGAAGTGGGCCTGAAGCTTTCTTT. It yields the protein CAISESGRSGPEAFF.